This record covers a single T cell receptor (beta chain). Its antigen is unidentified. The source of the sample is a study of T-cell memory formation after mild COVID-19. Findings and caveats of the study: From day 15 to 85, contracting clones were balanced between CD4 and CD8, whereas later expanders leaned toward CD4+.

TCRdb reprocessed the 5' RACE reads via MiXCR and lists one record per CDR3 protein. The sample has roughly 510,000 distinct CDR3 sequences; 17% are singletons. The sequence was obtained from an adult woman who had mild COVID-19 (a few samples of this study predate the infection). Cell type and time point are not known. The sequenced material came from PBMCs or a T cell subset sorted from them (not recorded which).

CDR3 amino acids: CASSMGQGEIYGYTF. CDR3 nucleotides: TGTGCCAGCAGCATGGGACAGGGGGAAATCTATGGCTACACCTTC. This chain joins TRBV7-2 and TRBJ1-2; 11 bases are shared with TRBD1. The CDR3 length is 15 residues. Losses at the gene ends were 5 bases for V and 4 bases for J; bases not matched to a gene: 6. The germline CDR1 and CDR2 sequences are SGHTA and FQGNSA.